One and the same sample provided the 5 T cell receptor beta chains below, sequenced in a study of blood T cell repertoires in COVID-19. The repertoire was sequenced with immunoSEQ multiplex PCR; TCRdb's copy has only in-frame clones and lacks some. This table holds fewer than 80,000 clones, less than 85% found once. Sequencing input: peripheral blood. All receptors come from a man aged 60-69 years with acute or convalescent COVID-19.

Comments on this clone: Different DNA sequences within this sample yield the same CDR3. The gene calls are TRBV7-3 and TRBJ2-3; no definite D call. The germline gives CDR1 SGHTA, CDR2 FQGTGA. The CDR3 extends over 14 amino acids. Trimming took 2 bases from V and 1 from J, leaving 7 bases between them. This CDR3 reads CASSLLAGTDTQYF. The CDR3 region has the DNA TGTGCCAGCAGCTTACTTGCGGGCACAGATACGCAGTATTTT.

This clone was observed once. The chain couples TRBV7-2 to TRBJ2-1, with TRBD1 matching 7 bases. CDR3 length: 13 residues. V trimming: 4 bases; J trimming: 8 bases; junction bases outside the gene matches: 5. Germline V gene sequence: CDR1 SGHTA, CDR2 FQGNSA. CDR3 region: CASSSRDRDEQFF. The DNA for the CDR3 is TGTGCCAGCAGCTCCCGGGACAGAGATGAGCAGTTCTTC.

This clone was detected only once. CDR3 protein: CASSVSGTGSIGYTF. The DNA for the CDR3 is TGTGCCAGTAGTGTATCAGGGACAGGATCTATAGGCTACACCTTC. The chain combines TRBV19 with TRBJ1-2; 8 nucleotides match TRBD1. V shed 5 bases and J 8 bases; nucleotides not matched to a gene: 13. This CDR3 has 15 residues. Germline loops: CDR1 LNHDA, CDR2 SQIVND (reference sequence).

The V gene is TRBV7-3, the J gene TRBJ2-1; 14 positions agree with TRBD2. This CDR3 spans 19 amino acids. The germline V gene has CDR1 SGHTA and CDR2 FQGTGA. Losses at the gene ends were 5 bases for V and 0 bases for J; bases not matched to a gene: 9. This CDR3 reads CASSPGTSGGRSSYNEQFF. CDR3 DNA: TGTGCCAGCAGCCCCGGGACTAGCGGGGGCCGTAGCTCCTACAATGAGCAGTTCTTC.

The rearrangement links TRBV28 to TRBJ1-2, with D uncertain. The CDR3 contains 13 residues. Germline CDR1 MDHEN, CDR2 SYDVKM. V was trimmed by 4 bases and J by 8 bases, leaving 14 bases between them. The CDR3 DNA reads TGTGCCAGCAGTTCACTCCGTGTGGGCGGCTACACCTTC. As protein: CASSSLRVGGYTF.